This T cell receptor beta chain appears in the sequencing data of a study of blood T cells in healthy people across ages (dated by TCRdb to 2014 to 2015). Regarding the complete study: In model experiments, roughly one uniquely barcoded TCR beta cDNA molecule per two T cells was captured by template switching. Using deep sequencing normalized with unique cDNA molecular identifiers, the study measured how TCR beta repertoire diversity changes with age. Using the same blood draw, the study looked at two additional independent replicas of 1 million unique cDNA reads for two donors, one aged 18 to 30 and the other aged 80 or older. The donors were divided into four age groups: young (average approximately 17 years), middle-aged (approximately 39), aged (around 67) and long-lived (more than 75). General study outcomes and caveats: Because profiling used bulk unsorted PBMCs, naive and antigen-experienced compartments could not be compared conclusively. As age increased, observed TCR beta diversity per million T cells dropped in a roughly linear way, and a significant reduction was already evident by age 40. The CMV infection status of donors was not known, potentially confounding age-related changes in expanded clonotypes. Total diversity estimates from one million sequenced T cells were considered lower bounds and underestimates. The long-lived group showed more naive CD4+ T cells, fewer expanded clones and increased TCR diversity than the aged group, suggesting age selection. Observed TCR beta diversity correlated strongly with the percentage of naive T cells measured by flow cytometry.

Receptor amplification or capture employed 5' RACE. Sequencing took place on an Illumina HiSeq 2500. A second PCR of about 7 to 12 cycles was run with a J-beta primer mix and a sample-barcoded 5' primer. A template-switch 5' adaptor carrying 12 random nucleotides introduced a unique molecular identifier onto each TCR beta cDNA molecule. Each sample yielded at least 2.5 million CDR3-containing paired-end reads. First-strand cDNA synthesis was performed from all RNA using the Mint cDNA synthesis kit, with priming by a TRBC-specific oligonucleotide. All cDNA was treated with uracil-DNA glycosylase and then went through a first 18-cycle PCR with the universal primers M1SS and BC2_uni_R. From the authors' description of their analysis: Normalization of each sample was performed by random selection of 1 million high-quality reads, each carrying a distinct molecular identifier. Instead of being binned into consensus sequences, reads with shared molecular identifiers were discarded. MiTCR, with a Q25 quality threshold and the strictest error-elimination algorithm, was used for CDR3 identification, clonotype clustering and error correction. Lower-bound total TCR beta diversity was estimated with a nonparametric unseen species model using Euler transformation. TCRdb passed the public sequencing reads through fastp at Q25 and MiXCR, retaining productive beta sequences. Rows are unified per CDR3 protein, each entry keeping the most common DNA and genes. The V and J calls, along with clone size, are taken from TCRdb and not from the paper's own processing. The sample table shows 1 million or so distinct CDR3 sequences, and around 27% are seen once. The leading ten clones occupy around 0.7% of the sample.

In regard to this clonotype: Its antigen is unknown. Base qualities are not at hand, and no much larger clone is one base apart.

Trimming removed 5 bases from V and 6 bases from J; the gene matches leave 5 bases unexplained. The CDR3 has 13 amino acids, counting the end cysteine and phenylalanine. CDR3 DNA only is kept here, 39 bases in frame from base 1. The germline V gene encodes CDR1 MDHEN and CDR2 SYDVKM. Donors were under 40 systemically healthy Caucasian individuals from Russia aged roughly 6 to 95 years. Around 10 milliliters of peripheral blood were drawn from each donor into EDTA-treated Vacutainer tubes. Ficoll-Paque density-gradient centrifugation was used to isolate PBMCs, with at least 6.5 million per sample. Total RNA, at least 5.5 micrograms per sample, was extracted from PBMCs with Trizol reagent. Naive CD45RAhigh/CD27high T cell percentages were measured by flow cytometry on a PBMC aliquot from every donor. The same data also contributed to another study, on T cells of mothers and their children. Taken from the second paper: Donors were nine systemically healthy Caucasian individuals: three mothers and their six children. cDNA synthesis used all of the extracted RNA, with around 1.6 ug of RNA in each 15 ul reaction. In the second PCR, the M1S primer added sample barcodes and 2-4 random nucleotides. More than 8.5 million TCR beta CDR3 reads were obtained from each mother, and some 3.2 million reads were obtained from each child. Thymic selection similarly shapes TCR recombination output in related and unrelated pairs, with minor effect from inherited differences. Normalized repertoire overlap was always found to be slightly, but never significantly, higher in related mother-child pairs than in unrelated mother-child pairs. With a sensitivity of about 100 clones per million clonotypes, no persistent microchimeric T cell clones were detected. To look for features that set related mother-child pairs apart from unrelated individuals, the researchers ran deep NGS to compare the TCR beta repertoires of mothers and children. The mean age was roughly 36 +/- 4 years for the mothers and about 10 +/- 4 years for the children. After adapter ligation was performed with NEBNext reagents, the libraries were sequenced on an Illumina HiSeq 2000 with 100+100 nt paired-end reads. To avoid cross-contamination, the mother libraries and the child libraries were prepared a month apart and sequenced in separate runs. Between roughly 500,000 and 2,100,000 distinct TCR beta clonotypes were identified per donor. Naive TCR beta clonotypes were estimated from low-frequency clonotypes matched to each donor's FACS-determined naive share, without sorting.

The rearrangement combines TRBV28 with TRBJ2-3, with TRBD2 matching 7 junction bases. The TCR originated in a girl aged 2 to 10 in good health. Sequenced: blood. For the CDR3, the sequence is CASSQIGRDTQYF. The DNA is TGTGCCAGCAGTCAAATCGGGAGGGATACGCAGTATTTT. The entire variable domain, with the stretches around the CDR3 drawn from the reference TRBV28 and TRBJ2-3 proteins, is DVKVTQSSRYLVKRTGEKVFLECVQDMDHENMFWYRQDPGLGLRLIYFSYDVKMKEKGDIPEGYSVSREKKERFSLILESASTNQTSMYLCASSQIGRDTQYFGPGTRLTVL.